Here is one T cell receptor beta chain with its context. The antigen remains undetermined. This entry is derived from a study of T cells in Graves' hyperthyroidism and ophthalmopathy. Study-level results: Ophthalmopathy onset followed model prediction by a median approximately seven months.

Germline CDR1 DFQATT, CDR2 SNEGSKA (reference sequence). V gave up 3 bases and J gave up 0 bases; unmatched junction bases: 9. This CDR3 has 17 amino acids. The CDR3 regions of TCR beta were amplified from RNA transcripts. The primer set for the first-round RT-PCR of the TCR CDR3 was HTBI. Each CDR3 protein gets one entry after TCRdb re-called the multiplex PCR reads with MiXCR. Of a few hundred thousand distinct CDR3 sequences listed, approximately 15% are singletons. Newly diagnosed hyperthyroidism patients aged 18 to 65 years had disease lasting under 2 months. Exclusion of a patient resulted from uncontrolled infection, other autoimmune disease, pregnancy or lactation.

Sequencing was performed on blood. The clonotype was recovered from a man aged 25 to 45 with Graves' hyperthyroidism that later progressed to Graves' ophthalmopathy. The chain uses TRBV20-1 and TRBJ1-3; 9 bases fit TRBD1. CDR3 DNA: TGCAGTGCTAGTCAGCCGGGACAGGGACTCTCTGGAAACACCATATATTTT. Its translation: CSASQPGQGLSGNTIYF.